This T cell receptor beta chain originates from a study of PD-1 blockade in classical Hodgkin lymphoma. Assay used: immunoSEQ multiplex PCR; TCRdb lists only in-frame clones, some missing. The table lists roughly 70,000 clones, around 75% of them singletons. Points on this clone: As yet, its antigen is unknown.

No patient escaped relapse after autologous stem cell transplantation, and brentuximab vedotin exposure varied. Study outcomes and limitations: Newly diagnosed patients were reported to start with lower TCR diversity than healthy donors. When nivolumab was started under 1 year after ASCT, patients were excluded. The diversity seen at baseline in complete responders resembled that of newly diagnosed patients. Prior therapy or disease activity may underlie the repertoire differences, whose causes remain undefined.

The sample was peripheral blood mononuclear cells (PBMCs), taken before the second cycle of nivolumab. The receptor was isolated from a human donor with classical Hodgkin lymphoma.

CDR3 DNA: TGTGCTAGTGGTCCCTGGACAGTCAATGAGCAGTTCTTC. Translating gives CASGPWTVNEQFF. The chain couples TRBV12-5 to TRBJ2-1, with D possibly TRBD1 on 6 matching bases. CDR3 length equals 13 residues. V gave up 5 bases and J gave up 6 bases, with 11 bases separating them. Germline lookup yields CDR1 LGHNT and CDR2 FRNRAP.